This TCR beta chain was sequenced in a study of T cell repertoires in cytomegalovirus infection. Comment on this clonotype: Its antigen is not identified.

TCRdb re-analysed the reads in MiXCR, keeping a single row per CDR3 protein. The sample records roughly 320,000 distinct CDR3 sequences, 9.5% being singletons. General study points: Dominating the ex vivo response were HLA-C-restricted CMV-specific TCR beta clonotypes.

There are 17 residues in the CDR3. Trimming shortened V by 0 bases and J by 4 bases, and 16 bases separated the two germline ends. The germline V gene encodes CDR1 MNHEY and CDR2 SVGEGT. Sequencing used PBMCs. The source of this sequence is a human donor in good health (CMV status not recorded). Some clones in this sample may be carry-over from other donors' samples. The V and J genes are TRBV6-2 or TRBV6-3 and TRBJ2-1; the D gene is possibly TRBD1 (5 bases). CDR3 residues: CASSYSLGPTLYNEQFF. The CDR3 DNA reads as TGTGCCAGCAGTTACTCGCTGGGGCCCACACTTTACAATGAGCAGTTCTTC.